A single sample is the source of the 29 T cell receptor beta chains below, sequenced in a study of PD-1 blockade in mismatch repair-deficient tumors. TCRdb keeps only in-frame clones here, not all; method: immunoSEQ multiplex PCR. This table has 77,000 or so clones, 80% to 90% appearing once. Specimen: peripheral blood, collected 44 weeks after starting pembrolizumab. The receptors were sampled from an adult with mismatch repair-deficient cancer.

The chain recombines TRBV30 with TRBJ2-2; no definite D call. This CDR3 spans 15 amino acids. Germline assignment: CDR1 GTSNPN and CDR2 SVGIG (reference sequence). V was clipped by 0 bases and J by 4 bases, with 12 bases between them. CDR3 in DNA: TGTGCCTGGAGTGTCGTCCAGGATGGCACCGGGGAGCTGTTTTTT. Translating gives CAWSVVQDGTGELFF.

J is TRBJ1-2 and V is TRBV25-1; D gene uncertain. The CDR3 is 14 residues long. Germline V gene data show CDR1 as MGHDK and CDR2 as SYGVNS. V was trimmed by 1 base and J by 5 bases, leaving 11 bases between them. The CDR3 nucleotides read TGTGCCAGCAGTGAATCCGTTTCTGCGTATGGCTACACCTTC. This translates into CASSESVSAYGYTF.

CDR3 protein: CASSKVKSGANVLTF. The CDR3 bases are TGTGCCAGTAGTAAGGTGAAATCTGGGGCCAACGTCCTGACTTTC. This rearrangement joins TRBV19 to TRBJ2-6; D is uncertain. V was cut by 4 bases and J by 1 base, with 8 bases left in between. CDR1 LNHDA and CDR2 SQIVND come from the germline V gene (reference sequence). This CDR3 contains 15 residues.

The rearrangement links TRBV20-1 to TRBJ2-7, with a weak D call TRBD1 (6 bases). V gave up 7 bases and J gave up 6 bases, with 13 bases separating them. Germline V CDR1 and CDR2: DFQATT, SNEGSKA (reference sequence). This CDR3 has 11 residues. CDR3 bases: TGCAGTGTAGCAGGGGATTCCGAGCAGTACTTC. Its protein product is CSVAGDSEQYF.

The rearrangement links TRBV7-3 to TRBJ2-1; TRBD1 is a possible D gene (7 bases). V was pared by 2 bases and J by 8 bases, with 13 bases between. CDR1 and CDR2 from the germline V gene are SGHTA and FQGTGA. This CDR3 has 14 residues. CDR3 amino acids: CASSLQGRGDEQFF. In DNA form, the CDR3 reads TGTGCCAGCAGCTTACAGGGCAGGGGGGATGAGCAGTTCTTC.

J is TRBJ1-1 and V is TRBV6-5, with a weak D call TRBD1 (6 bases). In germline, CDR1 is MNHEY, CDR2 SVGAGI. V was cut by 4 bases and J by 3 bases, with 15 bases left in between. The CDR3 spans 15 residues. In nucleotides, the CDR3 is TGTGCCAGCAGTTCCACAGGGAGGGGGGACACTGAAGCTTTCTTT. It encodes CASSSTGRGDTEAFF.

This clone was detected only a few times. This sequence joins TRBV11-2 and TRBJ1-1; no definite D call. CDR3 length: 13 residues. V was trimmed by 0 bases and J by 4 bases, leaving 6 bases between them. From germline, CDR1 is SGHAT and CDR2 FQNNGV. This CDR3 reads CASSLERGTEAFF. In DNA, the CDR3 is TGTGCCAGCAGCTTAGAACGGGGCACTGAAGCTTTCTTT.

J is TRBJ2-7 and V is TRBV7-2, with no clear D. The CDR3 has 14 amino acids. V was clipped by 3 bases and J by 6 bases, with 15 bases between them. Germline-derived CDR1 and CDR2 are SGHTA and FQGNSA. CDR3 nucleotides: TGTGCCAGCAGCTTTGAAGGGATAGTTTCCGAGCAGTACTTC. This gives the protein CASSFEGIVSEQYF. Full variable domain (remainder filled in from reference TRBV7-2 and TRBJ2-7): GAGVSQSPSNKVTEKGKDVELRCDPISGHTALYWYRQSLGQGLEFLIYFQGNSAPDKSGLPSDRFSAERTGGSVSTLTIQRTQQEDSAVYLCASSFEGIVSEQYFGPGTRLTVT.

The V call is TRBV7-3, the J call TRBJ2-2; D not certain. Germline CDR1 SGHTA, CDR2 FQGTGA. V was pared by 3 bases and J by 7 bases, with 9 bases between. The CDR3 is 13 amino acids. CDR3 coding DNA: TGTGCCAGCAGCTTCGTACAAGGCGGGGAGCTGTTTTTT. As protein: CASSFVQGGELFF.

This chain uses TRBV4-2 with TRBJ2-1; the match to TRBD1 covers 7 bases. V shed 5 bases, J shed 4 bases, and the junction held 11 bases outside the gene matches. The CDR3 has 16 amino acids. In germline, CDR1 is LGHNA, CDR2 YNFKEQ. Here the CDR3 reads CASSLDPGQTYNEQFF. The CDR3 region has the DNA TGTGCCAGCAGCTTGGATCCGGGACAGACATACAATGAGCAGTTCTTC.

The gene calls are TRBV25-1 and TRBJ1-1; D is undetermined. The CDR3 is 11 residues long. V was pared by 6 bases and J by 7 bases, with 9 bases between. Germline CDR1 is MGHDK and CDR2 is SYGVNS. CDR3 DNA sequence: TGTGCCAGCAGACTAAATTTTGAAGCTTTCTTT. The encoded protein is CASRLNFEAFF.

In DNA form, the CDR3 reads TGTGCCAGCAGTAGCGGACAGGGGGAAACCGGGGAGCTGTTTTTT. Translating gives CASSSGQGETGELFF. V gene TRBV6-5 combines with J gene TRBJ2-2, with 10 bases matching TRBD1. V lost 5 bases to trimming and J lost 5 bases; unmatched junction nucleotides: 5. Germline V gene lookup returns CDR1 MNHEY and CDR2 SVGAGI. This CDR3 spans 15 amino acids.

V usage is TRBV6-1 and J usage is TRBJ2-1; TRBD1 aligns across 7 bases. With V trimmed by 5 bases and J by 4 bases, 8 bases remained unmatched. CDR3 length: 15 amino acids. CDR1 is MNHNS and CDR2 is SASEGT in the germline V gene. This chain's CDR3 is CASSKTGTVYNEQFF. CDR3 DNA: TGTGCCAGCAGTAAAACCGGGACAGTATACAATGAGCAGTTCTTC.

The chain carries TRBV27 and TRBJ2-7, with a tentative D call TRBD2 (6 bases). The germline V gene has CDR1 MNHEY and CDR2 SMNVEV (reference sequence). This CDR3 is 17 amino acids long. V was cut by 4 bases and J by 2 bases, with 21 bases left in between. The CDR3 nucleotides are TGTGCCAGCAGTTCTCGGAGGGACTCCCGAAGCACCTACGAGCAGTACTTC. This sequence encodes CASSSRRDSRSTYEQYF.

The chain combines TRBV15 with TRBJ2-7; no reliable D call. The germline V gene encodes CDR1 LNHNV and CDR2 YYDKDF (reference sequence). V was cut by 0 bases and J by 1 base, with 4 bases left in between. The CDR3 totals 13 residues. The CDR3 is CATSRDSSYEQYF. The CDR3 DNA sequence: TGTGCCACCAGCAGAGACAGTTCCTACGAGCAGTACTTC.

The genes are TRBV5-8 and TRBJ1-4, with D hard to call. Trimming removed 4 bases at V and 2 bases at J, with 12 bases between. Germline CDR1 SGHTS, CDR2 YDEGEE. This CDR3 spans 15 amino acids. The CDR3 region is CASSRAQRTNEKLFF. Written as DNA, the CDR3 is TGTGCCAGCAGCCGGGCTCAGAGGACTAATGAAAAACTGTTTTTT.

This chain uses TRBV7-9 with TRBJ2-7; D remains unclear. The CDR3 spans 11 residues. Trimming took 0 bases from V and 7 from J, leaving 4 bases between them. Germline V gives CDR1 SEHNR, CDR2 FQNEAQ (reference sequence). DNA of the CDR3: TGTGCCAGCAGCTTAGCTGGGGAGCAGTACTTC. Translating gives CASSLAGEQYF.

The chain joins TRBV5-5 to TRBJ2-1, with 8 bases that match TRBD2. CDR1 SGHKS and CDR2 YYEKEE come from the germline V gene (reference sequence). The CDR3 has 18 amino acids. V lost 0 bases, J lost 5 bases, and 13 bases stayed unmatched. CDR3 coding DNA: TGTGCCAGCAGCTTGGTCCCTCCCGGACTAGCAAACAACAATGAGCAGTTCTTC. As protein: CASSLVPPGLANNNEQFF.

The chain couples TRBV7-2 to TRBJ1-2; D might be TRBD1 (5 bases). Germline V gives CDR1 SGHTA, CDR2 FQGNSA. V lost 0 bases, J lost 2 bases, and 7 bases lay in between. The CDR3 runs 14 residues. This CDR3 reads CASSLARQNYGYTF. CDR3 bases: TGTGCCAGCAGCTTAGCTCGACAGAACTATGGCTACACCTTC.

The chain links TRBV7-3 to TRBJ2-1, with 8 bases that match TRBD2. V trimming: 2 bases; J trimming: 4 bases; junction bases outside the gene matches: 7. The CDR3 consists of 16 residues. Germline CDR1 and CDR2: SGHTA and FQGTGA. CDR3 in amino acids: CASSLSAGGSYNEQFF. DNA of the CDR3: TGTGCCAGCAGCTTATCCGCGGGGGGCTCATACAATGAGCAGTTCTTC.

This clone has only one observation. The chain couples TRBV27 to TRBJ2-1, with TRBD1 matching over 8 bases. V lost 5 bases and J lost 0; bases outside the gene matches: 6. This CDR3 is 16 amino acids long. The V gene's germline CDR1 is MNHEY and CDR2 SMNVEV (reference sequence). DNA for the CDR3: TGTGCCAGCAGTCCACAGGGGGTGCTCTCCTACAATGAGCAGTTCTTC. Protein sequence: CASSPQGVLSYNEQFF.

This clone was picked up a small number of times. In DNA, the CDR3 is TGTGCCAGCTCCGGACAGGGAGCTATTAGCAATCAGCCCCAGCATTTT. Translating it yields CASSGQGAISNQPQHF. V usage is TRBV18 and J usage is TRBJ1-5, with 8 positions matching TRBD1. The V gene end was trimmed by 6 bases and the J gene end by 0 bases; junction bases not matched to a gene: 7. CDR1 and CDR2 (germline): KGHSH, LQKENI. This CDR3 is built from 16 residues.

V and J are TRBV12-5 and TRBJ1-5; the D gene is possibly TRBD1 (5 bases). Trimming took 2 bases from V and 4 from J, leaving 6 bases between them. Per the germline V gene, CDR1 is LGHNT and CDR2 is FRNRAP. The CDR3 is 13 residues long. The CDR3 coding sequence is TGTGCTAGTGGTTTGTCAGGGAATCAGCCCCAGCATTTT. Translation gives CASGLSGNQPQHF.

V and J are TRBV5-4 and TRBJ2-3, with unresolved D. The germline CDR1 and CDR2 sequences are SGHNT and YYREEE (reference sequence). The CDR3 runs 14 residues. Trimming stripped 6 bases from V and 0 bases from J, with 11 bases between. The CDR3 nucleotides are TGTGCCAGCACCGCCGATGGCAGCACAGATACGCAGTATTTT. This encodes CASTADGSTDTQYF.

Only one count was recorded for this clone. The CDR3 spells CASSLDASGYNEQFF. As DNA, the CDR3 is TGTGCCAGCAGCTTAGACGCTAGCGGGTACAATGAGCAGTTCTTC. J is TRBJ2-1 and V is TRBV11-2, with 8 bases lining up with TRBD2. Germline CDR1 and CDR2: SGHAT and FQNNGV. Trimming cost V 0 bases and J 4 bases; bases outside gene matches: 2. The CDR3 covers 15 residues.

The gene calls are TRBV7-8 and TRBJ1-3; D is undetermined. Germline V gene data show CDR1 as SGHVS and CDR2 as FQNEAQ. Trimming removed 2 bases at V and 4 bases at J, with 6 bases between. The CDR3 covers 13 residues. The CDR3 coding sequence is TGTGCCAGCAGCTTATGGAACGGAAACACCATATATTTT. It encodes CASSLWNGNTIYF.

V gene TRBV7-9 combines with J gene TRBJ1-1; 9 bases match TRBD1. Per the germline V gene, CDR1 is SEHNR and CDR2 is FQNEAQ (reference sequence). Unmatched junction bases numbered 3, after V lost 5 bases and J lost 5 bases. This CDR3 region has 13 residues. CDR3 amino acids: CASSAGQGTEAFF. The CDR3 DNA sequence: TGTGCCAGCAGCGCCGGACAGGGGACTGAAGCTTTCTTT.

Notes on this clone: An end of the junction does not agree with germline; a read error may underlie this. This chain connects TRBV7-7 to TRBJ2-3; D gene uncertain. The CDR3 runs 16 residues. The germline gives CDR1 SSHAT, CDR2 FNYEAQ (reference sequence). The DNA of the CDR3 is TGTGCTAGCAGCCCCGGTTTGGCTTATAGCACAGATACGCAGTATTTT. Translating gives CASSPGLAYSTDTQYF. Looking up the rest from reference TRBV7-7 and TRBJ2-3 gives the full variable domain: GAGVSQSPRYKVTKRGQDVTLRCDPISSHATLYWYQQALGQGPEFLTYFNYEAQPDKSGLPSDRFSAERPEGSISTLTIQRTEQRDSAMYRCASSPGLAYSTDTQYFGPGTRLTVL.

The chain carries TRBV7-3 and TRBJ2-6; D remains ambiguous. The V and J ends lost 4 bases and 0 bases respectively, with 4 bases between them. This CDR3 spans 14 amino acids. The germline CDR1 and CDR2 sequences are SGHTA and FQGTGA. Here the CDR3 reads CASSSLSGANVLTF. In DNA, the CDR3 is TGTGCCAGCAGCTCCCTCTCTGGGGCCAACGTCCTGACTTTC.